The present T cell receptor (beta chain) was sequenced within a study of blood T cell repertoires in COVID-19. On the study more broadly: The origin of the acute and convalescent COVID-19 samples was the United States, Italy and Spain. Sources were T cells, B-cell-depleted T cells, or PBMCs; the material itself was cDNA or gDNA.

As processed by the authors: Reference gene primer amplification gave estimated nucleated cell counts. Using immunoSEQ multiplex PCR, the repertoire was profiled, and TCRdb retains in-frame clones only, with some absent. That table supplies the V and J calls and clone size; D and trimming were determined from the DNA. The table records tens of thousands of clones, about 80% of them present only once. This clone was counted a single time. Germline lookup yields CDR1 SGHAT and CDR2 FQNNGV. Trimming pared 5 bases from V and 7 bases from J, leaving 11 bases between. The CDR3 loop spans 13 amino acids. The sequencing sample was made of peripheral blood. This rearrangement joins TRBV11-2 to TRBJ1-4; D unclear. The sequence came from a human donor in a cohort sampled during active COVID-19. CDR3: CASSLQRGEKLFF. The CDR3 bases are TGTGCCAGCAGCCTTCAGCGGGGTGAAAAACTGTTTTTT.